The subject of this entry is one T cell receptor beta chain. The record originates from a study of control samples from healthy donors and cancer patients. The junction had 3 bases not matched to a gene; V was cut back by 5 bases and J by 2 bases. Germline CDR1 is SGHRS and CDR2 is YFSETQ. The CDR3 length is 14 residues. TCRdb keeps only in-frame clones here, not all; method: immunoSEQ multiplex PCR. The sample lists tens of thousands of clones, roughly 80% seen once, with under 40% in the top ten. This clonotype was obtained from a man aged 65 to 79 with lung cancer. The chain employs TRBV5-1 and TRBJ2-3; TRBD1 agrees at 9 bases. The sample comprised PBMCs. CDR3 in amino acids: CASRGQGDTDTQYF. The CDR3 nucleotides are TGCGCCAGCAGGGGACAGGGAGACACAGATACGCAGTATTTT.